This T cell receptor beta chain was sequenced in a study of beta chain features in type 1 diabetes. Study as a whole: In age, gender and cell yields, patients were similar to healthy donors. Study-wide points: Highly expressing activated T cells could be over-counted with a cDNA template. Fewer junction insertions and more nucleotide deletions appeared in type 1 diabetes patients.

This clone was seen a handful of times. Its antigen is undetermined. All of the isolated RNA was reverse transcribed, so expressed TCRB transcripts were sequenced. Method: immunoSEQ multiplex PCR; TCRdb's copy keeps in-frame clones and lacks some. This table holds about half a million clones, roughly 11% found once. Germline V gene data show CDR1 as MGHRA and CDR2 as YSYEKL. CDR3 length: 10 residues. Sorting that relied on CD45RO/CCR7/CD25/CD127/CD95/CD27 yielded CD4+ naive, central memory, regulatory and stem cell-like memory cells. The sequenced material came from naive CD4+ T cells from blood. This chain links TRBV4-1 with TRBJ2-4, with D unresolved. The receptor's source is a woman under 30 in good health. The DNA for the CDR3 is TGCTCAGGCACGCGCAACATTCAGTACTTC. Translated: CSGTRNIQYF.